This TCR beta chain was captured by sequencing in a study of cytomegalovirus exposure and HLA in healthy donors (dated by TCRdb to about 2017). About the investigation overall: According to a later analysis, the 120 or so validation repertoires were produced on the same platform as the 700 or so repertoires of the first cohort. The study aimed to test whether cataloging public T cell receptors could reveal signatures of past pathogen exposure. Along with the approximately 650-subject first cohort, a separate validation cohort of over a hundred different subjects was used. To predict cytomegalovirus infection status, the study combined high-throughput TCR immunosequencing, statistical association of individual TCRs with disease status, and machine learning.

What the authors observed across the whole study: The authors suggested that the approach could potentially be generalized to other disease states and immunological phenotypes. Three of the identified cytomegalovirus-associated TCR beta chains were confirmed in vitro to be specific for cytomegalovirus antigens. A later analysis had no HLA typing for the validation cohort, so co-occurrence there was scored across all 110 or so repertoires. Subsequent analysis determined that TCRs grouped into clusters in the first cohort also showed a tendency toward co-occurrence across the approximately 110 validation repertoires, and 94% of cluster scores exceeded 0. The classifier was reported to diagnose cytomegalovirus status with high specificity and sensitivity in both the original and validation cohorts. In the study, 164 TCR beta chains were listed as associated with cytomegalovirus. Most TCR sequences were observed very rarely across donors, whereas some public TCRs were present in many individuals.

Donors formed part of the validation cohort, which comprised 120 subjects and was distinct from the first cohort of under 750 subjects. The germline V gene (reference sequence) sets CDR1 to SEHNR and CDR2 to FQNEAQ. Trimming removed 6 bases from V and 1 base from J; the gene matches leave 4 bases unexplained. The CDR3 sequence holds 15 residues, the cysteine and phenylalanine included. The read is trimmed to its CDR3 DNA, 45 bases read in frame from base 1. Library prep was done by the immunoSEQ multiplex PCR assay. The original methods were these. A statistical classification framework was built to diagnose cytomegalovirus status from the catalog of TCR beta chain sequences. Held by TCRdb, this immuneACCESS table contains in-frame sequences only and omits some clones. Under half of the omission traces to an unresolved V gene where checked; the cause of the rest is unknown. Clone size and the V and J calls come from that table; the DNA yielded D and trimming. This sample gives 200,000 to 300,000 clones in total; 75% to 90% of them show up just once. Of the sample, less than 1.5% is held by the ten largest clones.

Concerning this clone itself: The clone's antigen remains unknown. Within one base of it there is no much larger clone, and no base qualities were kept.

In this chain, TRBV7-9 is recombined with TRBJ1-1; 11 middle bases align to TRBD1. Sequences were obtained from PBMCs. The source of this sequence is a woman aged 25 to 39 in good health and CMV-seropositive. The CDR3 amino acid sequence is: CASSRTGGENTEAFF. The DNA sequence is TGTGCCAGCAGTCGGACAGGGGGCGAGAACACTGAAGCTTTCTTT.